This passage covers 25 T cell receptor beta chains from one sample sequenced in a study of T cell repertoires in cytomegalovirus infection. TCRdb independently ran MiXCR on the reads; one entry per CDR3 protein. The profile shows tens of thousands of distinct CDR3 sequences, roughly a quarter of them singletons. No antigen is known for these receptors. The material was CD8+ T cells from cultured PBMCs, obtained from culture after CMV antigen stimulation. The receptors derive from a human donor in good health (CMV status not recorded). Some clones in this sample may be carry-over from other donors' samples.

The chain combines TRBV11-1 with TRBJ2-1; TRBD2 agrees at 14 bases. V dropped 5 bases and J dropped 4; count of bases not matched to a gene: 7. CDR1 is SGHAT and CDR2 is FQDESV in the germline V gene (reference sequence). The CDR3 sequence is 17 residues long. The CDR3 DNA reads as TGTGCCAGCAGCCAACCGGGACTAGCGGGGGCGTACAATGAGCAGTTCTTC. Its protein product is CASSQPGLAGAYNEQFF.

The gene calls are TRBV2 and TRBJ2-7; TRBD1 matches at 9 bases. The CDR3 is made up of 14 amino acids. The germline CDR1 and CDR2 sequences are SNHLY and FYNNEI. The J segment lost 4 bases and the V segment lost 11 bases, leaving 12 bases of the junction unmatched. The CDR3 coding sequence is TGTGCCGGCGCAGCAGGACAGGGGAATTACGAGCAGTACTTC. Translated: CAGAAGQGNYEQYF.

This clonotype was detected only a few times. V gene TRBV5-6 combines with J gene TRBJ2-7; no firm D call. CDR1 is SGHDT, CDR2 YYEEEE, per germline. The germline V and J ends were trimmed by 4 bases and 7 bases, with 9 bases remaining between them. The CDR3 runs 11 residues. This CDR3 is CASSRVREQYF. For the CDR3, the DNA is TGTGCCAGCAGCCGGGTGAGGGAGCAGTACTTC.

This clonotype showed up many times. This chain joins TRBV10-3 and TRBJ1-2; 8 nucleotides line up with TRBD1. Germline V lookup: CDR1 ENHRY, CDR2 SYGVKD. CDR3 length equals 17 residues. V lost 0 bases, J lost 0 bases, and 6 bases stayed unmatched. The CDR3 sequence: CAISESDRANSNYGYTF. The CDR3 DNA follows: TGTGCCATCAGTGAGTCGGACAGGGCCAACTCTAACTATGGCTACACCTTC.

Many counts were recorded for this clonotype. In nucleotides, the CDR3 is TGTGCCAGCAGTTCGGGGGGGGGTCGTTATGGCTACACCTTC. Translated, it gives CASSSGGGRYGYTF. The J gene is TRBJ1-2, the V gene TRBV12-3 or TRBV12-4; tentatively, D is TRBD1 (5 bases). This CDR3 contains 14 residues. V lost 4 bases and J lost 5, with 14 bases in between.

In this sample, this clonotype turned up many times. The chain employs TRBV7-9 and TRBJ2-7, with D perhaps matching TRBD1 (6 bases). Germline values: CDR1 SEHNR, CDR2 FQNEAQ (reference sequence). CDR3 length: 16 residues. Between the trimmed V and J ends, which lost 1 base and 1 base, there was a span of 14 bases. CDR3 sequence reads: CASSLGGQLTSYEQYF. In DNA, the CDR3 is TGTGCCAGCAGCTTAGGAGGACAGCTTACATCCTACGAGCAGTACTTC.

The rearrangement joins TRBV7-3 to TRBJ2-3; no clear D. The CDR3 sequence is 13 residues long. Trimming left V 0 bases short and J 4 bases short, with 5 bases between. Germline CDR1 SGHTA, CDR2 FQGTGA. The CDR3 protein is CASSLTGSDTQYF. Here the CDR3 DNA reads TGTGCCAGCAGCTTAACGGGGTCAGATACGCAGTATTTT.

This clonotype was seen a few times. V gene TRBV30 combines with J gene TRBJ2-1, with D unresolved. Looked up from germline, CDR1 is GTSNPN and CDR2 is SVGIG (reference sequence). CDR3 length equals 11 residues. V lost 0 bases and J lost 8, with 5 bases in between. The CDR3 DNA follows: TGTGCCTGGAGTGTACCGGATGAGCAGTTCTTC. This codes for CAWSVPDEQFF.

The V gene is TRBV30, the J gene TRBJ2-1; possible D gene TRBD2, 6 bases. The CDR3 is made up of 12 amino acids. Germline V CDR1 and CDR2: GTSNPN, SVGIG (reference sequence). V was cut by 4 bases and J by 3 bases, with 7 bases left in between. The CDR3 protein is CAWTSVYNEQFF. The CDR3 DNA sequence: TGTGCCTGGACTAGCGTCTACAATGAGCAGTTCTTC.

This clonotype occurred a few times. This sequence joins TRBV28 and TRBJ2-1; D not resolved. There are 17 residues in the CDR3. The V end lost 2 bases, the J end lost 0 bases, and 14 bases lay between the germline ends. In germline, CDR1 is MDHEN, CDR2 SYDVKM. The CDR3 nucleotides read TGTGCCAGCAGTTTAATTCCCGGACCCCGCTCCTACAATGAGCAGTTCTTC. Its translation: CASSLIPGPRSYNEQFF.

For the CDR3, the DNA is TGTGCCAGCGGCCCAGCCGGGGTCTACAATGAGCAGTTCTTC. Its translation is CASGPAGVYNEQFF. J is TRBJ2-1 and V is TRBV6-2 or TRBV6-3; tentative D call: TRBD2 (5 bases). Trimming left V 8 bases short and J 3 bases short, with 14 bases between. The germline V gene has CDR1 MNHEY and CDR2 SVGEGT. The CDR3 runs to 14 residues.

This chain connects TRBV10-3 to TRBJ2-7; TRBD1 is a possible D gene (6 bases). CDR3 length: 14 residues. CDR1 is ENHRY and CDR2 is SYGVKD in the germline V gene. V lost 6 bases to trimming and J lost 3 bases, with 15 bases between them. CDR3 coding DNA: TGTGCCATCAGCGACAGGAATGCCAACTACGAGCAGTACTTC. It yields the protein CAISDRNANYEQYF.

In its sample, this clonotype was seen a few times. This chain connects TRBV28 to TRBJ2-7, with D perhaps TRBD1 or TRBD2 (6 bases each). CDR1 is MDHEN, CDR2 SYDVKM, per germline. V lost 2 bases, J lost 0 bases, and 11 bases lay in between. There are 15 residues in the CDR3. Written as DNA, the CDR3 is TGTGCCAGCAGTTTACGAGGGGGGATCTCCTACGAGCAGTACTTC. This encodes CASSLRGGISYEQYF.

The count of this clonotype is one. The chain is built from TRBV5-6 and TRBJ2-7, with D unclear. This CDR3 spans 12 amino acids. Germline values: CDR1 SGHDT, CDR2 YYEEEE. Trimming took 2 bases from V and 3 from J, leaving 6 bases between them. The CDR3 here is CASSFDDYEQYF. The CDR3 DNA reads as TGTGCCAGCAGCTTTGACGACTACGAGCAGTACTTC.

The V call is TRBV20-1, the J call TRBJ2-1; 7 nucleotides line up with TRBD2. The CDR3 is 14 residues long. CDR1 and CDR2 from the germline V gene are DFQATT and SNEGSKA (reference sequence). The J segment lost 3 bases and the V segment lost 4 bases, leaving 6 bases of the junction unmatched. This chain's CDR3 is CSANRRGGYNEQFF. CDR3 sequence (DNA): TGCAGTGCTAACCGGCGCGGGGGCTACAATGAGCAGTTCTTC.

There are a few counts of this clonotype. The V gene is TRBV12-3 or TRBV12-4, the J gene TRBJ2-7; 15 bases match TRBD2. The V segment lost 5 bases and the J segment 5 bases; nucleotides outside the gene matches: 7. This CDR3 contains 16 residues. Here the CDR3 reads CASSAWTSGREDEQYF. CDR3 in DNA: TGTGCCAGCAGTGCCTGGACTAGCGGGAGGGAGGACGAGCAGTACTTC.

This chain connects TRBV29-1 to TRBJ2-7; the match to TRBD1 covers 8 bases. This CDR3 contains 12 residues. Trimming at V came to 4 bases and at J to 3 bases, leaving 2 bases not matched to a gene. Germline assignment: CDR1 SQVTM and CDR2 ANQGSEA. CDR3 DNA: TGCAGCGTTGGGGGGACAGGCTACGAGCAGTACTTC. It specifies CSVGGTGYEQYF.

This clonotype appeared a few times. The CDR3 nucleotides are TGTGCCAGCAGTTTAAACAGGGAAAAAAACATTCAGTACTTC. Amino acid sequence: CASSLNREKNIQYF. The chain carries TRBV12-3 or TRBV12-4 and TRBJ2-4; TRBD1 is a possible D gene (6 bases). V gave up 2 bases and J gave up 4 bases, with 9 bases separating them. The CDR3 is 14 amino acids.

V is TRBV20-1 and J is TRBJ2-7, with D perhaps being TRBD1 or TRBD2 (7 bases each). Germline CDR1 is DFQATT and CDR2 is SNEGSKA (reference sequence). V lost 0 bases to trimming and J lost 3 bases, with 18 bases between them. CDR3 size: 16 residues. The CDR3 nucleotides read TGCAGTGCTAGAGATCCGGGCAGGGGGGGCGGCTACGAGCAGTACTTC. Translation: CSARDPGRGGGYEQYF.

This clonotype was observed many times. The chain combines TRBV11-2 with TRBJ2-7; no definite D call. The CDR3 is 13 residues long. Trimming shortened V by 1 base and J by 4 bases, and 8 bases separated the two germline ends. CDR1 SGHAT and CDR2 FQNNGV come from the germline V gene. Written as DNA, the CDR3 is TGTGCCAGCAGCTTAGCCACTCAATACGAGCAGTACTTC. It yields the protein CASSLATQYEQYF.

As for this clonotype: A read error may be the cause here, since a much bigger clone is one base away. The J gene is TRBJ2-1, the V gene TRBV5-5; D is undetermined. The length of the CDR3 is 14 residues. Germline V gene sequence: CDR1 SGHKS, CDR2 YYEKEE (reference sequence). Written as DNA, the CDR3 is TGTGCCAGCAGCCCTTGGTCCAACTCCAATGATCAGTTCTTC. It encodes CASSPWSNSNDQFF.

The CDR3 bases are TGTGCCAGCAGCGTGGACAGGGGTCGCTCTGGGGCCAACGTCCTGACTTTC. Translation gives CASSVDRGRSGANVLTF. The J gene is TRBJ2-6, the V gene TRBV5-6; 9 nucleotides align to TRBD1. This CDR3 has 17 residues. V lost 4 bases and J lost 0; bases outside the gene matches: 5. Germline V gives CDR1 SGHDT, CDR2 YYEEEE.

The chain joins TRBV7-9 to TRBJ2-3; 10 bases are shared with TRBD2. The CDR3 is 16 amino acids. Germline trimming cut 4 bases from V and 0 bases from J; bases unmatched to any gene: 4. In germline, CDR1 is SEHNR, CDR2 FQNEAQ (reference sequence). CDR3 region: CASSSLTSGSTDTQYF. The CDR3 region has the DNA TGTGCCAGCAGCTCCTTGACTAGCGGGAGCACAGATACGCAGTATTTT.

The V and J genes are TRBV30 and TRBJ2-5; 10 bases fit TRBD2. CDR3 length: 15 residues. The J segment lost 5 bases and the V segment lost 2 bases, leaving 8 bases of the junction unmatched. Per the germline V gene, CDR1 is GTSNPN and CDR2 is SVGIG (reference sequence). CDR3 region: CAWSILGLAMETQYF. DNA for the CDR3: TGTGCCTGGAGTATTTTGGGACTAGCGATGGAGACCCAGTACTTC.

V gene TRBV5-6 combines with J gene TRBJ1-2, with D uncertain. The CDR3 length is 15 residues. V lost 0 bases to trimming and J lost 4 bases, with 13 bases between them. In germline, CDR1 is SGHDT, CDR2 YYEEEE. The CDR3 bases are TGTGCCAGCAGCTTGGCGGCAGAACGATTCTATGGCTACACCTTC. Amino acid sequence: CASSLAAERFYGYTF.